This T cell receptor beta chain was profiled in a study of T cell repertoires in cytomegalovirus infection. Turning to the study itself: Recently identified HLA-C-restricted CMV epitopes were used, and well-studied HLA-B-restricted CMV epitopes were used as well. The public TCR beta signatures pointed to both CMV infection and matching HLA type. General study findings and limits: HLA-C-restricted CMV-specific TCR beta clonotypes were dominant in the ex vivo response. Cumulative frequency (of public TCR beta family members) identified carriers of CMV plus the relevant HLA.

About this clonotype itself: Its antigen is currently unknown.

The CDR3 sequence is 13 residues long. V was pared by 6 bases and J by 9 bases, with 7 bases of the junction left unmatched. Per germline, CDR1 SNHLY and CDR2 FYNNEI. TCRdb ran MiXCR on the reads and lists one entry per CDR3 protein. The sample contains approximately 100,000 distinct CDR3 sequences, over 40% of which appear only once. This TCR was recovered from a human donor in good health (CMV status not recorded). Some clones in this sample may be carry-over from other donors' samples. The chain recombines TRBV2 with TRBJ1-5; 8 nucleotides line up with TRBD1. The sample was CD8+ T cells from cultured PBMCs, taken from culture after CMV antigen stimulation. The CDR3 here is CASSGTGGSPQHF. In nucleotides, the CDR3 is TGTGCCAGCAGCGGGACAGGCGGATCGCCCCAGCATTTT.